The clone carrying this T cell receptor beta chain was recorded at least ten times. Its target is unknown. Germline loops: CDR1 SEHNR, CDR2 FQNEAQ (reference sequence). CDR3 length: 17 amino acids. V was pared by 5 bases and J by 0 bases, with 14 bases between. MiXCR, applied by TCRdb to the 5' RACE reads, yields one record per CDR3 protein. The sample comprises around 250,000 distinct CDR3 sequences, less than 9% of which are singletons, and over 0.65% rests with the top ten. This sample was included in a study of T cells after yellow fever vaccination. Turning to the study itself: Fractions containing few cells were prepared with SMART-Seq v4 Ultra Low Input.

Study-level points and caveats: The CD4 compartment and the CD8 compartment contained a small share of clonotypes in common.

The material sequenced was CD4+ T cells sorted from PBMCs, taken 15 days after the yellow fever booster vaccination. The V call is TRBV7-9, the J call TRBJ2-6; maybe TRBD1 (6 bases). The receptor's source is a man under 40 who received the YFV17D yellow fever vaccine. The CDR3 loop reads CASSTRGQSSGANVLTF. The CDR3, as DNA: TGTGCCAGCAGCACCCGTGGACAGTCCTCTGGGGCCAACGTCCTGACTTTC.